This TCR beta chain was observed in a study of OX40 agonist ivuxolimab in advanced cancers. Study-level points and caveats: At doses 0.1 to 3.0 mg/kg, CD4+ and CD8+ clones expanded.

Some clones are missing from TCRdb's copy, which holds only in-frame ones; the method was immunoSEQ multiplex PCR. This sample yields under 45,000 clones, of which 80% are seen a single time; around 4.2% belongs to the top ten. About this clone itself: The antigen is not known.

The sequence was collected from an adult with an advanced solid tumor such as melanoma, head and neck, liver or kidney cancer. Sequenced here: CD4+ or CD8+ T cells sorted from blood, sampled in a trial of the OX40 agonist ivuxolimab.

CDR3 bases: TGTGCCAGCTCACCACCGTTATTCAACAGAATAGCCAAAAACATTCAGTACTTC. It yields the protein CASSPPLFNRIAKNIQYF. This chain uses TRBV18 with TRBJ2-4; D ambiguous. V was pared by 0 bases and J by 0 bases, with 15 bases between. This CDR3 has 18 amino acids. CDR1 KGHSH and CDR2 LQKENI come from the germline V gene.